Listed here is a single T cell receptor beta chain. Its antigen remains unidentified. Germline V gene sequence: CDR1 LNHDA, CDR2 SQIVND (reference sequence). Deletions cut 5 bases from V and 2 bases from J, with 13 bases between. This CDR3 has 15 residues. The sample is drawn from a study of a mutant IDH1 vaccine in newly diagnosed glioma. The overall study: At week 47 came visit V13, while visit V12 had come at week 35. Overall study findings and caveats: Apparently, pseudoprogression bore no relation to changes among the top peripheral T cell clonotypes.

Clones were read by immunoSEQ multiplex PCR, and TCRdb kept only the in-frame ones, dropping some. The top ten hold around 4.5% of the sample, which has 50,000 to 70,000 clones, about 73% seen once. Time point defined: week 35, safety follow-up. Vaccination comprised doses that each held 300 ug of mutant IDH1 20-mer peptide, plus topical imiquimod. The source is a man aged 50-59 years with glioma. The V and J genes are TRBV19 and TRBJ2-1; a weak D match, TRBD1 (6 bases). The sequenced sample was PBMCs, obtained from a glioma patient whose treatment included an IDH1 peptide vaccine. CDR3 DNA sequence: TGTGCCAGTAGTCGTGAAGGGGGACCCTACAATGAGCAGTTCTTC. It is translated as CASSREGGPYNEQFF.